The clone carrying this TCR delta chain was seen more than once but under ten times. What it binds is unknown. The protein held in TCRdb is that of a much larger clone and does not match this DNA's translation at residue 11, likely because of a read error; the protein shown is translated from the DNA. The germline gives CDR1 GEAIGNYY, CDR2 EKD. With V trimmed by 0 bases and J by 1 base, 15 bases remained unmatched. The CDR3 extends over 21 amino acids. Flow sorting of PBMC yielded separate Vgamma9/Vdelta2+ and Vdelta2-negative gammadelta T cell populations for bulk repertoire analysis. TCRdb re-called the multiplex PCR reads via CATT. The repertoire holds 75,000 to 100,000 delta-chain clones, with roughly 1.4% as singletons. The sample originates from a study of γδ T cells in repeated Plasmodium falciparum infection. On the study more broadly: Age- and gender-matched Australian children served as comparison for malaria-exposed Malian children. Study conclusions and caveats: Vgamma9/Vdelta2+ T cells showed a stable polyclonal repertoire with shared TCRgamma sequences.

The sequenced sample consisted of gamma-delta T cells from blood. The chain carries TRDV2 and TRDJ2, with 11 bases identical to TRDD3. The J gene is absent in TCRdb and was assigned here via DNA matching to germline. The TCR was taken from a pool of human donors (malaria-infected and uninfected, not separated). In DNA form, the CDR3 reads TGTGCCTGTGACACCTTCCTTGACTGGGGGATAAGGGCCTATTTGACAGCACAACTCTTCTTT. Protein sequence: CACDTFLDWGIRAYLTAQLFF.